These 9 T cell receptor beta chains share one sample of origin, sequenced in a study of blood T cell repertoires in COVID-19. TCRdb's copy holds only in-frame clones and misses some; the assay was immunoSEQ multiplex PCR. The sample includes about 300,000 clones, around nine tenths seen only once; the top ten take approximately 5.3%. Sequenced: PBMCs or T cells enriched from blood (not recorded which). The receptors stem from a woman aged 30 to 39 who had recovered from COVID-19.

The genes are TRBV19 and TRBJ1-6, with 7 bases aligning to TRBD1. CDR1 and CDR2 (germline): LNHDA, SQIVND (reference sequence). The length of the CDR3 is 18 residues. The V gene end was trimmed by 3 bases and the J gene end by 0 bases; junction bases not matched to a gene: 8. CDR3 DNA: TGTGCCAGTAGTATGGTGGACAGGAGAAGCTCCTATAATTCACCCCTCCACTTT. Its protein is CASSMVDRRSSYNSPLHF.

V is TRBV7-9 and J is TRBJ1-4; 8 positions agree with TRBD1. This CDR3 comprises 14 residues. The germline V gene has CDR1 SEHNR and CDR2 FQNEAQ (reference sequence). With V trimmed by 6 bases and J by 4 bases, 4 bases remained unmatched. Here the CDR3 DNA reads TGTGCCAGCAGAAGGACAGGGCATAATGAAAAACTGTTTTTT. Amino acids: CASRRTGHNEKLFF.

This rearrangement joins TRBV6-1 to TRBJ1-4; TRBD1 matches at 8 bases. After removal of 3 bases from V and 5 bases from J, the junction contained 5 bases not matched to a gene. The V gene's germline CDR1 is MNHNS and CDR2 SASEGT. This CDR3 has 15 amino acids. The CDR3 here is CASSEGQERNEKLFF. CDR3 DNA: TGTGCCAGCAGTGAGGGACAGGAGCGAAATGAAAAACTGTTTTTT.

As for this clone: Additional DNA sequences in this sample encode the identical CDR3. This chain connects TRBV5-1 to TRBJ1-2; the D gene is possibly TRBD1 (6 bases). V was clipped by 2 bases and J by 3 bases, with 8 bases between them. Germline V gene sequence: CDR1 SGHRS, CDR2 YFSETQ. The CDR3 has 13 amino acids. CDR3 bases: TGCGCCAGCAGCTTACAGGGTGACTATGGCTACACCTTC. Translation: CASSLQGDYGYTF.

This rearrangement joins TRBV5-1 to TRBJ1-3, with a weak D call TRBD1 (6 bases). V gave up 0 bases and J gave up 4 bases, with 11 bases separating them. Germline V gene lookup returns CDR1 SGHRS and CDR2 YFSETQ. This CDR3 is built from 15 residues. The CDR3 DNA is TGCGCCAGCAGCTTGGGGCCAGGGGAGGGAAACACCATATATTTT. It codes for CASSLGPGEGNTIYF.

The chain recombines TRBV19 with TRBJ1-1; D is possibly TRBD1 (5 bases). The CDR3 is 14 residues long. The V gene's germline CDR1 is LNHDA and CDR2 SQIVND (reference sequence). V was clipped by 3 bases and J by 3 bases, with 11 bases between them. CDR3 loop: CASSITGGDTEAFF. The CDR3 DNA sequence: TGTGCCAGTAGTATTACGGGAGGGGACACTGAAGCTTTCTTT.

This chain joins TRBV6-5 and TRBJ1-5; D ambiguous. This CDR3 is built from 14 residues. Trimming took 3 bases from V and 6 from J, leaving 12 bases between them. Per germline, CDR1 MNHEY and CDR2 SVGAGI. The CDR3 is CASSYGQARQPQHF. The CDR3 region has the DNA TGTGCCAGCAGTTATGGGCAGGCTCGTCAGCCCCAGCATTTT.

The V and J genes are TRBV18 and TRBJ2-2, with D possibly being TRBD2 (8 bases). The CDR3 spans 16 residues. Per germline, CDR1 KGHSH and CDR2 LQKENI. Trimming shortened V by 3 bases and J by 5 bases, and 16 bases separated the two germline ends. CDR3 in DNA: TGTGCCAGCTCACCCCGGGAGGGGGCTTGGACCGGGGAGCTGTTTTTT. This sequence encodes CASSPREGAWTGELFF.

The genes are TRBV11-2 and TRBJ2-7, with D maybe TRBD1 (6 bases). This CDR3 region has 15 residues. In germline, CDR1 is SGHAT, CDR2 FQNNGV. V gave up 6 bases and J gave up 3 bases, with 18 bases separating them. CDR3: CASSSSPGTFYEQYF. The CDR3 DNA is TGTGCCAGCAGTTCCAGCCCCGGGACATTCTACGAGCAGTACTTC.